The rows below give T cell receptor beta chains drawn from one sample of a study of immune cell composition in non-small cell lung cancer. The repertoire was sequenced with immunoSEQ multiplex PCR; TCRdb's copy has only in-frame clones and lacks some. The table records roughly 1,400 clones, 66% of them present only once. The specimen was non-adjacent lung tissue. These receptors were obtained from a human donor with non-small cell lung cancer. Each CDR3 is given without its conserved first and last residue.

V gene	J gene	CDR3 protein
TRBV6-5	TRBJ1-2	ASSYSADRENGYT
TRBV19	TRBJ1-5	ASSYRGSNQPQH
TRBV7-9	TRBJ2-7	ASSLGGQGIYEQY
TRBV7-9	TRBJ2-5	ASSLEGGGETQY
TRBV12-5	TRBJ2-7	ASGLVRGVIYEQY
TRBV6-1	TRBJ1-5	ASSDAGGSQPQH
TRBV28	TRBJ1-2	ASSLGAVYGYT
TRBV4-2	TRBJ1-2	ASSHQVDGYT
TRBV5-6	TRBJ1-1	ASLGLRLGESEAF
TRBV5-6	TRBJ2-5	ASSLSETQY
TRBV5-1	TRBJ2-2	ASSAGTGELF
TRBV19	TRBJ2-1	ASSIMGTSGIGDNEQF
TRBV5-1	TRBJ2-1	ASSPQGQGAYEQF
TRBV28	TRBJ1-2	ASSSPAGAYGYT
TRBV27	TRBJ1-5	ASRRLSGNQPQH
TRBV7-2	TRBJ1-2	ASSLEVQAYYGYT
TRBV5-1	TRBJ2-3	ATPLAFGGRTDTQY
TRBV25-1	TRBJ2-1	ASSERGRGVYNEQF
TRBV9	TRBJ2-3	ASSSGLAGGGTDTQY
TRBV27	TRBJ1-2	ASSFLQGGYGYT
TRBV15	TRBJ1-5	ATSHYAWGNQPQH
TRBV5-4	TRBJ2-5	ASRLGTSGYGETQY
TRBV30	TRBJ1-4	AWSEEGQPNEKLF
TRBV19	TRBJ2-1	ASGLSSVPYNEQF
TRBV5-4	TRBJ1-2	ASSSDRGVDGYT
TRBV7-9	TRBJ2-5	ASSLGVGGTQY
TRBV18	TRBJ2-1	ASSPTGGRNEQF
TRBV27	TRBJ2-7	ASSLGGAEQY
TRBV19	TRBJ2-5	ASSLRGWGETQY
TRBV6-6	TRBJ2-1	ASHPGGREGKYEQF
TRBV4-1	TRBJ2-3	ASSHSGNIDTQY
TRBV19	TRBJ1-5	ASSIGTDNQPQH
TRBV7-6	TRBJ2-7	ASSPGTSGPYEQY
TRBV6-9	TRBJ1-4	ASSRTVRSEKLF
TRBV5-1	TRBJ2-7	ASSTQDRGGYEQY